The following is a T cell receptor (beta chain) sequence with its context. Original data processing: Amplification with reference gene primers provided the estimates of nucleated cell counts. Sequencing used immunoSEQ multiplex PCR; TCRdb keeps in-frame clones, though not all of them. That table furnishes V, J and clone size, whereas the DNA furnished D and trimming. Of tens of thousands of clones listed, 70% to 85% are singletons. The data were taken from a study of blood T cell repertoires in COVID-19. Study information: COVID-19 samples from acute and convalescent phases originated in the United States, Italy and Spain. T cells, B-cell-depleted T cells, or PBMCs supplied cDNA or gDNA.

The CDR3 length is 14 residues. Germline CDR1 reads SGHNT; CDR2 reads YYREEE (reference sequence). V lost 5 bases, J lost 5 bases, and 8 bases stayed unmatched. This sequence originates from a man aged 60-69 years with acute or convalescent COVID-19. The rearrangement joins TRBV5-4 to TRBJ1-1; 8 nucleotides line up with TRBD1. Source material: peripheral blood. CDR3 residues: CASSNGQGMTEAFF. The CDR3 DNA reads as TGTGCCAGCAGTAACGGACAGGGTATGACTGAAGCTTTCTTT.